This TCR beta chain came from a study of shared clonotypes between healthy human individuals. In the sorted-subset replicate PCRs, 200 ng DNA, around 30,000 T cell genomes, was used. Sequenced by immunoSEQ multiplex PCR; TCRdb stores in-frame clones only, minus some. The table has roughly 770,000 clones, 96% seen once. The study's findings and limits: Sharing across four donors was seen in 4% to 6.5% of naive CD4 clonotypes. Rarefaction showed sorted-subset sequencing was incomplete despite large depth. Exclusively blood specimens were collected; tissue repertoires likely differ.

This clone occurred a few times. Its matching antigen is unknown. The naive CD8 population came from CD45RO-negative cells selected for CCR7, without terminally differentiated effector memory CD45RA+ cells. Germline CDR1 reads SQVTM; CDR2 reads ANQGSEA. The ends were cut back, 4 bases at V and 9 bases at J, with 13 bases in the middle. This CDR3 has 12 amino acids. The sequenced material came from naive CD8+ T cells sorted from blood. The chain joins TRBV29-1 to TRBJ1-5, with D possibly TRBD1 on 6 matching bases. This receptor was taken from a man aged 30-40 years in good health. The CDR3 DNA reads TGCAGCGTTGGGGAGGCCAGGGGGCCCCAGCATTTT. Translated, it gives CSVGEARGPQHF.